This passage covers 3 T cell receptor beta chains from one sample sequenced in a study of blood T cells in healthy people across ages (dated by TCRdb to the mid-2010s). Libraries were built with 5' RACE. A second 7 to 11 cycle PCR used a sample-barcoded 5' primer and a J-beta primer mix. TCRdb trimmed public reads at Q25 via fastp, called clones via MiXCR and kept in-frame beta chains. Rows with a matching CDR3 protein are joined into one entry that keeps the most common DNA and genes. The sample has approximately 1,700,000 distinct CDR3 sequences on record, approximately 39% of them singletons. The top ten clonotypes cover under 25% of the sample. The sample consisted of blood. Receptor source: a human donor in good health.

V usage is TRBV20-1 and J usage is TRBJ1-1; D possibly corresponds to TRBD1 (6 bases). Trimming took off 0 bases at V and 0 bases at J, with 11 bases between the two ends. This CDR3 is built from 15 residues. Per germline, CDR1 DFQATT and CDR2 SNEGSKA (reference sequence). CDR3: CSARDFGDMNTEAFF. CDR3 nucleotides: TGCAGTGCTAGAGATTTTGGGGACATGAACACTGAAGCTTTCTTT.

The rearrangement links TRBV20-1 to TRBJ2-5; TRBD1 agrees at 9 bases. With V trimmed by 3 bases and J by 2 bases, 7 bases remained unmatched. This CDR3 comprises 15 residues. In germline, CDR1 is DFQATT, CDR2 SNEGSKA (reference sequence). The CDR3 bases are TGCAGTGCTAGCGCTCCGGGACAGGGACAAGAGACCCAGTACTTC. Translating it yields CSASAPGQGQETQYF.

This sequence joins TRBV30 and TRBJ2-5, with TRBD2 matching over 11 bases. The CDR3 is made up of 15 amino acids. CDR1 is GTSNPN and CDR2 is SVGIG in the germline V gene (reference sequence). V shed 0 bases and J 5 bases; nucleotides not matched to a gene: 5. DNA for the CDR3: TGTGCCTGGAGTGTATGGACTAGCGGGTTGGAGACCCAGTACTTC. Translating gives CAWSVWTSGLETQYF.